One and the same sample provided the 29 T cell receptor beta chains below, sequenced in a study of blood T cell repertoires in COVID-19. Data came from immunoSEQ multiplex PCR; TCRdb stores just in-frame clones and leaves some out. Seen here are tens of thousands of clones, 80% observed once, and the top ten hold more than 15%. Sample: peripheral blood. These receptors were obtained from a man aged 25 to 40 with COVID-19, enrolled during active disease.

A note on this clone: The junction departs from the called germline gene at one end, perhaps through a read error. V gene TRBV7-9 combines with J gene TRBJ1-3, with a tentative D call TRBD1 (5 bases). This CDR3 spans 14 amino acids. CDR1 SEHNR and CDR2 FQNEAQ come from the germline V gene (reference sequence). In DNA, the CDR3 is TGTGCCAGCAGCTTAGGGACATCTGAAAACACCATATATTTT. Its translation: CASSLGTSENTIYF.

The V call is TRBV11-3, the J call TRBJ2-1; TRBD1 matches 8 bases. Germline trimming cut 3 bases from V and 9 bases from J; bases unmatched to any gene: 7. CDR3 length equals 14 residues. Germline V gives CDR1 SGHNT, CDR2 YENEEA. The CDR3 sequence is CASSFLSGGGEQFF. In nucleotides, the CDR3 is TGTGCCAGCAGCTTTCTCTCAGGGGGCGGTGAGCAGTTCTTC.

This chain uses TRBV30 with TRBJ1-5; 8 nucleotides agree with TRBD1. The CDR3 is made up of 14 amino acids. V dropped 2 bases and J dropped 8; count of bases not matched to a gene: 8. The germline CDR1 and CDR2 sequences are GTSNPN and SVGIG (reference sequence). In DNA form, the CDR3 reads TGTGCCTGGAGTCCGACAGGGGAGGGGGAGCCCCAGCATTTT. Translation: CAWSPTGEGEPQHF.

This clone was picked up one time. This rearrangement joins TRBV14 to TRBJ2-1, with 11 bases lining up with TRBD1. The V gene's germline CDR1 is SGHDN and CDR2 FVKESK. The CDR3 is 15 residues long. V shed 2 bases, J shed 7 bases, and the junction held 4 bases outside the gene matches. CDR3 residues: CASSQTGTGGNEQFF. CDR3 nucleotide sequence: TGTGCCAGCAGCCAAACCGGGACAGGGGGGAATGAGCAGTTCTTC.

The genes are TRBV7-7 and TRBJ2-1, with a tentative D call TRBD2 (5 bases). Trimming pared 5 bases from V and 5 bases from J, leaving 16 bases between. CDR3 size: 15 residues. Germline CDR1 and CDR2: SSHAT and FNYEAQ (reference sequence). The CDR3 loop is CASSPLERTNNEQFF. The CDR3 region has the DNA TGTGCCAGCAGCCCACTCGAGCGGACGAACAATGAGCAGTTCTTC.

The V and J genes are TRBV5-4 and TRBJ2-7; 9 positions agree with TRBD2. Germline trimming cut 5 bases from V and 4 bases from J; bases unmatched to any gene: 16. Germline CDR1 reads SGHNT; CDR2 reads YYREEE (reference sequence). This CDR3 region has 17 residues. The CDR3 nucleotides are TGTGCCAGCAGTCCCACTCTGGGCGGGAGGGGGTTGTACGAGCAGTACTTC. As protein: CASSPTLGGRGLYEQYF.

The chain carries TRBV25-1 and TRBJ1-2; D is possibly TRBD1 (6 bases). CDR1 is MGHDK and CDR2 is SYGVNS in the germline V gene. The CDR3 extends over 16 amino acids. With 3 bases removed from V and 4 bases from J, the gap between germline ends came to 18 bases. CDR3 protein: CASSEAGARERYGYTF. CDR3 nucleotide sequence: TGTGCCAGCAGTGAGGCAGGGGCCCGCGAACGCTATGGCTACACCTTC.

This sequence joins TRBV3-1 (or the pseudogene TRBV3-2) and TRBJ2-1; 10 bases fit TRBD2. Germline-derived CDR1 and CDR2 are LGHDT and YNNKEL (reference sequence). V lost 1 base, J lost 6 bases, and 6 bases stayed unmatched. The CDR3 has 16 amino acids. In DNA form, the CDR3 reads TGTGCCAGCAGCCAAGGGACTAGCGGAGTATCCAATGAGCAGTTCTTC. This encodes CASSQGTSGVSNEQFF.

The chain uses TRBV5-1 and TRBJ2-3; 8 nucleotides agree with TRBD1. The CDR3 is 16 amino acids. V shed 1 base, J shed 1 base, and the junction held 5 bases outside the gene matches. CDR1 is SGHRS, CDR2 YFSETQ, per germline. The CDR3, as DNA: TGCGCCAGCAGCTTGTCCCCGGGACAGGGCACAGATACGCAGTATTTT. Its translation is CASSLSPGQGTDTQYF. Together with reference TRBV5-1 and TRBJ2-3, the CDR3 gives the full variable domain: KAGVTQTPRYLIKTRGQQVTLSCSPISGHRSVSWYQQTPGQGLQFLFEYFSETQRNKGNFPGRFSGRQFSNSRSEMNVSTLELGDSALYLCASSLSPGQGTDTQYFGPGTRLTVL.

V usage is TRBV6-2 or TRBV6-3 and J usage is TRBJ1-1, with D uncertain. Per the germline V gene, CDR1 is MNHEY and CDR2 is SVGEGT. V shed 5 bases and J shed 0 bases, with 10 bases lying between them. The CDR3 loop spans 14 amino acids. CDR3 loop: CASSPAVMNTEAFF. CDR3 in DNA: TGTGCCAGCAGTCCGGCGGTCATGAACACTGAAGCTTTCTTT.

This clone has just a few counts. The genes are TRBV29-1 and TRBJ1-1; maybe TRBD1 (6 bases). The V end lost 6 bases, the J end lost 4 bases, and 15 bases lay between the germline ends. This CDR3 comprises 13 residues. CDR1 SQVTM and CDR2 ANQGSEA come from the germline V gene. The CDR3, as DNA: TGCAGCGTGGCAGGGGTTGGGGGCACTGAAGCTTTCTTT. Encoded protein: CSVAGVGGTEAFF.

The chain uses TRBV18 and TRBJ2-1; 12 bases line up with TRBD2. Germline CDR1 reads KGHSH; CDR2 reads LQKENI. The V and J ends lost 4 bases and 9 bases, in that order; junction bases with no gene match: 13. This CDR3 is built from 17 residues. In nucleotides, the CDR3 is TGTGCCAGCTCACTAAATTTTAAGACTAGCGGGAGCGGTGAGCAGTTCTTC. As protein: CASSLNFKTSGSGEQFF. The full variable domain, its missing parts supplied by reference TRBV18 and TRBJ2-1, is NAGVMQNPRHLVRRRGQEARLRCSPMKGHSHVYWYRQLPEEGLKFMVYLQKENIIDESGMPKERFSAEFPKEGPSILRIQQVVRGDSAAYFCASSLNFKTSGSGEQFFGPGTRLTVL.

V gene TRBV11-2 combines with J gene TRBJ2-2; D is uncertain. The V and J ends lost 1 base and 1 base respectively, with 4 bases between them. The CDR3 is made up of 14 amino acids. Germline V gene data show CDR1 as SGHAT and CDR2 as FQNNGV. The chain's CDR3 is CASSLGQNTGELFF. The CDR3 DNA reads TGTGCCAGCAGCTTAGGACAGAACACCGGGGAGCTGTTTTTT.

This clone was detected once. J is TRBJ1-4 and V is TRBV28; 7 nucleotides match TRBD1. The germline V gene has CDR1 MDHEN and CDR2 SYDVKM. The junction had 7 bases not matched to a gene; V was cut back by 7 bases and J by 5 bases. CDR3 length: 14 amino acids. CDR3 loop: CASKADRVNEKLFF. As DNA, the CDR3 is TGTGCCAGCAAAGCTGACAGGGTGAATGAAAAACTGTTTTTT.

The V gene is TRBV19, the J gene TRBJ2-6; weak D call: TRBD1 (6 bases). Germline V gene data show CDR1 as LNHDA and CDR2 as SQIVND (reference sequence). The CDR3 loop spans 18 amino acids. Trimming left V 0 bases short and J 3 bases short, with 15 bases between. CDR3 DNA: TGTGCCAGTAGTATAGATCCTTGGCAGGGGTATGGGGCCAACGTCCTGACTTTC. It translates to CASSIDPWQGYGANVLTF. The full variable domain, its missing parts supplied by reference TRBV19 and TRBJ2-6, is DGGITQSPKYLFRKEGQNVTLSCEQNLNHDAMYWYRQDPGQGLRLIYYSQIVNDFQKGDIAEGYSVSREKKESFPLTVTSAQKNPTAFYLCASSIDPWQGYGANVLTFGAGSRLTVL.

The chain is built from TRBV12-3 or TRBV12-4 and TRBJ2-7; D is possibly TRBD2 (5 bases). Trimming removed 4 bases from V and 4 bases from J, with 11 bases in between. This CDR3 has 13 residues. The CDR3 protein is CASSWAPGYEQYF. DNA of the CDR3: TGTGCCAGCAGTTGGGCCCCGGGGTACGAGCAGTACTTC.

This clone was detected only a few times. The chain employs TRBV6-5 and TRBJ2-7, with 7 bases fitting TRBD1. J was trimmed by 7 bases and V by 5 bases; bases with no gene match: 14. The CDR3 contains 15 residues. Germline lookup yields CDR1 MNHEY and CDR2 SVGAGI. CDR3 sequence reads: CASSHRPDRVGEQYF. The CDR3 DNA reads TGTGCCAGCAGTCACCGACCCGACAGGGTTGGAGAGCAGTACTTC.

This clone showed up just a few times. The V call is TRBV27, the J call TRBJ2-5; D perhaps matches TRBD1 (6 bases). The germline CDR1 and CDR2 sequences are MNHEY and SMNVEV (reference sequence). V was cut by 5 bases and J by 5 bases, with 6 bases left in between. The CDR3 contains 11 residues. Written as DNA, the CDR3 is TGTGCCAGCAGTACAGGGGAGACCCAGTACTTC. Its protein product is CASSTGETQYF.

The J gene is TRBJ1-2, the V gene TRBV4-2, with a possible D match to TRBD1 (6 bases). V lost 6 bases, J lost 2 bases, and 13 bases lay in between. The CDR3 covers 14 residues. The V gene's germline CDR1 is LGHNA and CDR2 YNFKEQ. CDR3 protein: CASRPQGNNYGYTF. CDR3 nucleotides: TGTGCCAGCAGACCCCAGGGGAACAACTATGGCTACACCTTC.

The chain joins TRBV6-6 to TRBJ2-2, with 9 bases fitting TRBD2. CDR3 length equals 16 residues. The germline V gene has CDR1 MNHNY and CDR2 SVGAGI (reference sequence). The junction had 7 bases not matched to a gene; V was cut back by 1 base and J by 7 bases. The CDR3 region has the DNA TGTGCCAGCAGTTACTTACCGGGACTAGCAGGCGGGGAGCTGTTTTTT. This translates into CASSYLPGLAGGELFF.

The chain couples TRBV7-9 to TRBJ2-7, with 7 bases matching TRBD1. CDR1 and CDR2 from the germline V gene are SEHNR and FQNEAQ (reference sequence). Losses at the gene ends were 3 bases for V and 2 bases for J; bases not matched to a gene: 13. The CDR3 sequence is 17 residues long. The CDR3 DNA is TGTGCCAGCAGCTTTAGACAGGGTTCGATTCGCCCCTACGAGCAGTACTTC. Protein: CASSFRQGSIRPYEQYF.

The chain links TRBV7-6 to TRBJ2-1; the match to TRBD1 covers 10 bases. J gave up 7 bases and V 5 bases, and 8 bases lay outside the gene matches. Germline V gives CDR1 SGHVS, CDR2 FNYEAQ. The CDR3 totals 15 residues. The CDR3 DNA reads as TGTGCCAGCAGCCGTGGGACAGGGGTGTGGAATGAGCAGTTCTTC. Translation gives CASSRGTGVWNEQFF.

This chain connects TRBV6-2 or TRBV6-3 to TRBJ1-4; TRBD1 matches at 11 bases. The CDR3 consists of 21 residues. The germline V gene encodes CDR1 MNHEY and CDR2 SVGEGT. The ends lost 4 bases at V and 11 bases at J; junction bases unmatched: 27. The CDR3 nucleotides are TGTGCCAGCAGTTCGTCCCCAACCTGGACAGGGGGCTCGACGGGGGCGAAGAAACTGTTTTTT. The encoded protein is CASSSSPTWTGGSTGAKKLFF.

The V and J genes are TRBV3-1 (or the pseudogene TRBV3-2) and TRBJ2-1; a weak D match, TRBD2 (5 bases). Per germline, CDR1 LGHDT and CDR2 YNNKEL (reference sequence). Between the trimmed V and J ends, which lost 6 bases and 7 bases, there was a span of 7 bases. The CDR3 covers 11 residues. The chain's CDR3 is CASRGGNEQFF. Here the CDR3 DNA reads TGTGCCAGCAGGGGCGGGAATGAGCAGTTCTTC.

The rearrangement links TRBV7-9 to TRBJ2-5; 9 positions agree with TRBD2. Germline assignment: CDR1 SEHNR and CDR2 FQNEAQ (reference sequence). The CDR3 runs 17 residues. The V and J ends lost 1 base and 3 bases, in that order; junction bases with no gene match: 9. The CDR3 region has the DNA TGTGCCAGCAGCTTAGGGCTAGCGGGGCTGAGTGAAGAGACCCAGTACTTC. Translating it yields CASSLGLAGLSEETQYF.

The chain carries TRBV5-1 and TRBJ1-1, with D hard to call. CDR1 SGHRS and CDR2 YFSETQ come from the germline V gene. The ends were cut back, 0 bases at V and 1 base at J, with 7 bases in the middle. The CDR3 is 14 residues long. CDR3 amino acids: CASSLGPANTEAFF. CDR3 DNA: TGCGCCAGCAGCTTGGGGCCTGCGAACACTGAAGCTTTCTTT.

J is TRBJ2-7 and V is TRBV28, with 9 bases matching TRBD2. J was trimmed by 0 bases and V by 4 bases; bases with no gene match: 10. CDR1 MDHEN and CDR2 SYDVKM come from the germline V gene. The CDR3 runs 17 residues. The CDR3 region has the DNA TGTGCCAGCAGTTGGGCCCCGACTAGCGGCAACTCCTACGAGCAGTACTTC. Protein: CASSWAPTSGNSYEQYF.

The chain recombines TRBV19 with TRBJ1-6; tentatively, D is TRBD1 (6 bases). The CDR3 loop spans 14 amino acids. Trimming removed 5 bases from V and 10 bases from J, with 15 bases in between. Germline CDR1 is LNHDA and CDR2 is SQIVND (reference sequence). The CDR3 DNA sequence: TGTGCCAGTAGTGAACAGGGTGGTGGATCACCCCTCCACTTT. As protein: CASSEQGGGSPLHF.

The chain is built from TRBV6-5 and TRBJ2-7, with 9 bases that match TRBD2. V trimming: 4 bases; J trimming: 2 bases; junction bases outside the gene matches: 6. Germline CDR1 and CDR2: MNHEY and SVGAGI. The CDR3 loop spans 15 amino acids. The CDR3 DNA reads as TGTGCCAGCAGTTTGGGGGCGGGAGGGCCCTACGAGCAGTACTTC. The encoded protein is CASSLGAGGPYEQYF.